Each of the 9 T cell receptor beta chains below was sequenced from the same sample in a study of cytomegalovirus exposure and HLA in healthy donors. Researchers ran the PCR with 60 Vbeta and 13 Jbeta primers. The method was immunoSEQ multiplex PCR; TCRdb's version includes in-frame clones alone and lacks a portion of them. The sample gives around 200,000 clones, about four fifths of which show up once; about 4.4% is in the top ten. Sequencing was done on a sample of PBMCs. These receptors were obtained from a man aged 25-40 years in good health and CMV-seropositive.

CDR3 nucleotide sequence: TGTGCCAGCAGCGTAGGCGGCACAGATACGCAGTATTTT. This translates into CASSVGGTDTQYF. The chain employs TRBV9 and TRBJ2-3; no firm D call. With 0 bases removed from V and 1 base from J, the gap between germline ends came to 3 bases. The germline gives CDR1 SGDLS, CDR2 YYNGEE. CDR3 length: 13 residues.

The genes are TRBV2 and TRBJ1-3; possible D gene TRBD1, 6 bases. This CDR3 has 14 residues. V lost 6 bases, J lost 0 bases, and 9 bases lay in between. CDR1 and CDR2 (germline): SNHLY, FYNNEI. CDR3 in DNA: TGTGCCAGCAGCTGGACAGTCTCTGGAAACACCATATATTTT. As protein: CASSWTVSGNTIYF.

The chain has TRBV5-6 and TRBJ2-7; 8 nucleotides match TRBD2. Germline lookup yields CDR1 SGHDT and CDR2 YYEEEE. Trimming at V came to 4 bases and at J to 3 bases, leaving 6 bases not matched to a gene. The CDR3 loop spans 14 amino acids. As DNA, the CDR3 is TGTGCCAGCAGCGCCCCGGGAGGGGGCTACGAGCAGTACTTC. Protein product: CASSAPGGGYEQYF.

The DNA of the CDR3 is TGTGCCAGCAGCAGCGAGAATTCCTACAATGAGCAGTTCTTC. Protein product: CASSSENSYNEQFF. This sequence joins TRBV9 and TRBJ2-1; no firm D call. There are 14 residues in the CDR3. Germline V CDR1 and CDR2: SGDLS, YYNGEE. The germline V and J ends were trimmed by 4 bases and 1 base, with 9 bases remaining between them.

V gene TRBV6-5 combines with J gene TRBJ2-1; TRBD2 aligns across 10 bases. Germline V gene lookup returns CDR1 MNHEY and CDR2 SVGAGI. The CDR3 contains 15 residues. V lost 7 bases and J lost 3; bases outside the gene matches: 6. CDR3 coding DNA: TGTGCCAGCATTGCTAGCGGGAGCCGCTACAATGAGCAGTTCTTC. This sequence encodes CASIASGSRYNEQFF.

The CDR3 nucleotides are TGTGCCAGCAGTGGGACTAGTGTTCAAGAGACCCAGTACTTC. It specifies CASSGTSVQETQYF. The V and J genes are TRBV2 and TRBJ2-5; 7 nucleotides match TRBD2. This CDR3 comprises 14 residues. Germline V lookup: CDR1 SNHLY, CDR2 FYNNEI. V shed 4 bases, J shed 2 bases, and the junction held 4 bases outside the gene matches.

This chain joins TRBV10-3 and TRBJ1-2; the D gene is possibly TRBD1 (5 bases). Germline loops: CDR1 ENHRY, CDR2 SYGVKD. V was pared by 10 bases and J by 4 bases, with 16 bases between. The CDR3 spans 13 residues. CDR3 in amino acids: CATEGAGFYGYTF. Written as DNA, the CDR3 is TGTGCCACCGAAGGAGCAGGGTTCTATGGCTACACCTTC.

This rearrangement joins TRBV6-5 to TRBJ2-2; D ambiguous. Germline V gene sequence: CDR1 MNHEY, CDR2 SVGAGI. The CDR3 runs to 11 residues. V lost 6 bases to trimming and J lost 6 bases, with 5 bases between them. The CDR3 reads CASRASGELFF. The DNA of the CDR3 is TGTGCCAGCAGGGCATCCGGGGAGCTGTTTTTT.

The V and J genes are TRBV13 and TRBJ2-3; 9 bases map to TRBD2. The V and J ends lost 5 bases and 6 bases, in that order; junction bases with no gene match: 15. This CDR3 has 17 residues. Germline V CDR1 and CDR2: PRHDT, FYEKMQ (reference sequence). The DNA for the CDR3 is TGTGCCAGCAGCACCGACGGGGAGGCGGGGGGGCCTGATACGCAGTATTTT. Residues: CASSTDGEAGGPDTQYF.